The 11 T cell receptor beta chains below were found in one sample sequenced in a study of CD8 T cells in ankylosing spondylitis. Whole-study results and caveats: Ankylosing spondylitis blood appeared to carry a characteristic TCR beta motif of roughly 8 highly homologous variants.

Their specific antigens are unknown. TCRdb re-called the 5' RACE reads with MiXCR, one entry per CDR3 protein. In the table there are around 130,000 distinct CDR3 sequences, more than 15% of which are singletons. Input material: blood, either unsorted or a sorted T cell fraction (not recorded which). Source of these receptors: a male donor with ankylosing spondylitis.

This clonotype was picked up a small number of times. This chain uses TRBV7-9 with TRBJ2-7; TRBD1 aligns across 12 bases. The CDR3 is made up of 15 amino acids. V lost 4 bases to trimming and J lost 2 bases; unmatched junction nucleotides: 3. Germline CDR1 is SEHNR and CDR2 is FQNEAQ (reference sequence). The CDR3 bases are TGTGCCAGCAGCTCTCGGGACAGGGGGCCCTACGAGCAGTACTTC. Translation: CASSSRDRGPYEQYF.

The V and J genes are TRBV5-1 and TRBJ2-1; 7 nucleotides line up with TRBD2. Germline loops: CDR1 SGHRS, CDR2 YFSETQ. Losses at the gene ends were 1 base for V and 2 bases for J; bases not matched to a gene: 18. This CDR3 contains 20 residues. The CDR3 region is CASSLPRDHLGGRPYNEQFF. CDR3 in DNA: TGCGCCAGCAGCTTGCCTCGGGACCACCTCGGCGGGAGACCCTACAATGAGCAGTTCTTC. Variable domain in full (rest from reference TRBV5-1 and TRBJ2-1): KAGVTQTPRYLIKTRGQQVTLSCSPISGHRSVSWYQQTPGQGLQFLFEYFSETQRNKGNFPGRFSGRQFSNSRSEMNVSTLELGDSALYLCASSLPRDHLGGRPYNEQFFGPGTRLTVL.

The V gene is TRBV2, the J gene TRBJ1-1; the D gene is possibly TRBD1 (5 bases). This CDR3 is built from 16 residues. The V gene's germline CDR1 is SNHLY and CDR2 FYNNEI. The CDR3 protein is CVGKVVQASLNTEAFF. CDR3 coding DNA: TGTGTTGGGAAGGTTGTACAGGCAAGTCTGAACACTGAAGCTTTCTTT.

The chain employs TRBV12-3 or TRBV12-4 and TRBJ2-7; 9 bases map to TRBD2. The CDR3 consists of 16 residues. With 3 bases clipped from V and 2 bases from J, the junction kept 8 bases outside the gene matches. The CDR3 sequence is CASSFPPAGGPYEQYF. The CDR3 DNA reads TGTGCCAGCAGTTTTCCCCCGGCGGGAGGGCCCTACGAGCAGTACTTC.

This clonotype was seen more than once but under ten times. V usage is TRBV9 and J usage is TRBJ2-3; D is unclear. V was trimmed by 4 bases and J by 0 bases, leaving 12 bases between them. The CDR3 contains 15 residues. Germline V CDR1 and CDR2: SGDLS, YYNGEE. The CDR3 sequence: CASSPGRQSTDTQYF. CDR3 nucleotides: TGTGCCAGCAGCCCCGGTAGGCAGAGCACAGATACGCAGTATTTT.

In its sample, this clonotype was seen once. CDR3 sequence (DNA): TGTGCCAGCCCCCGCGGTGAAGCTGGACTATACAATGAGCAGTTCTTC. Residues: CASPRGEAGLYNEQFF. The J gene is TRBJ2-1, the V gene TRBV7-9; D is possibly TRBD2 (6 bases). The CDR3 spans 16 residues. Germline CDR1 reads SEHNR; CDR2 reads FQNEAQ (reference sequence). Trimming removed 8 bases at V and 4 bases at J, with 21 bases between.

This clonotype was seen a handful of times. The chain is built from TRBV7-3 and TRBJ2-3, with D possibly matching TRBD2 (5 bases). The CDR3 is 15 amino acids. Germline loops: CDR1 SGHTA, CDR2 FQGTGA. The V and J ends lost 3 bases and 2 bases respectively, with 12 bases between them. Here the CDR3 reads CASSFEAAHTDTQYF. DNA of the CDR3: TGTGCCAGCAGCTTCGAAGCGGCCCACACAGATACGCAGTATTTT.

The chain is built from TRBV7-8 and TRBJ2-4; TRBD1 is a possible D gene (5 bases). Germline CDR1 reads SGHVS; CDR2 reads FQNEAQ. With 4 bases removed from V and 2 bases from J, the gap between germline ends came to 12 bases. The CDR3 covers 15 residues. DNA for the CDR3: TGTGCCAGCAGCTCGCGAACAGGCACCAAAAACATTCAGTACTTC. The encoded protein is CASSSRTGTKNIQYF.

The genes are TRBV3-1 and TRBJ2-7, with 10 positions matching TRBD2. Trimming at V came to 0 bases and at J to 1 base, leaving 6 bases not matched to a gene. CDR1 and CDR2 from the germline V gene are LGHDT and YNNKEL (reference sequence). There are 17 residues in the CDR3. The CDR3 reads CASSQDIGTSESYEQYF. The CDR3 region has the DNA TGTGCCAGCAGCCAAGATATCGGGACTAGCGAGTCCTACGAGCAGTACTTC.

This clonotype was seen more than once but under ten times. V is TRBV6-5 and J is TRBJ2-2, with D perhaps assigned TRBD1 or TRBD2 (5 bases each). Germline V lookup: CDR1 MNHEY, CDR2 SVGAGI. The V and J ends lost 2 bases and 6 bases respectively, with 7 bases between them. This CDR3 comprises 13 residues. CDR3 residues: CASSYEGPGELFF. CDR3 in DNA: TGTGCCAGCAGTTACGAGGGGCCCGGGGAGCTGTTTTTT.

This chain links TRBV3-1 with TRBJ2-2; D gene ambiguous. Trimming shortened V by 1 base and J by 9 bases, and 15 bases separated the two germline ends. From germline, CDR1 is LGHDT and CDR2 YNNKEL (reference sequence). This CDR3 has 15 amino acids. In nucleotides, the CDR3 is TGTGCCAGCAGCCAAGTGACGGTGATAAGAAGGGAGCTGTTTTTT. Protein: CASSQVTVIRRELFF.